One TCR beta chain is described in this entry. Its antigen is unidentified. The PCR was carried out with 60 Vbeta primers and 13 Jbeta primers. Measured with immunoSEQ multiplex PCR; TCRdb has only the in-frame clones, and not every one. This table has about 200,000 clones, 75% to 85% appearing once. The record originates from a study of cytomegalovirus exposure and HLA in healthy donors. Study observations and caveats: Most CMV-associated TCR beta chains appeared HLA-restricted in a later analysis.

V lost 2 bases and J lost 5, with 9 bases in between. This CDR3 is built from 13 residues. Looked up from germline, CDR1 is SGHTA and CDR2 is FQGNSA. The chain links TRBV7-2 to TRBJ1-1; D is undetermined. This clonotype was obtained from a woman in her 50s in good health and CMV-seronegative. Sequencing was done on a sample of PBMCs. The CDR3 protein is CASSLKLRTEAFF. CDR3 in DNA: TGTGCCAGCAGCTTAAAATTGAGGACTGAAGCTTTCTTT. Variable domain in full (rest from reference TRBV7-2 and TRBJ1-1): GAGVSQSPSNKVTEKGKDVELRCDPISGHTALYWYRQSLGQGLEFLIYFQGNSAPDKSGLPSDRFSAERTGGSVSTLTIQRTQQEDSAVYLCASSLKLRTEAFFGQGTRLTVV.